The entry below describes one T cell receptor (beta chain). No antigen is known for it. The data were taken from a study of CD8+ T cells in alopecia areata. Germline-derived CDR1 and CDR2 are SGHVS and FQNEAQ. Trimming left V 2 bases short and J 5 bases short, with 6 bases between. The CDR3 runs to 12 residues. Study conclusions and caveats: An increase in clonality over normal scalp was evident in lesional scalp, especially alopecia totalis/universalis.

Treatment given: oral pan-JAK inhibitor, 5-10 mg twice daily. Investigators isolated RNA and reverse transcribed it into cDNA to act as the sequencing template. TCRdb keeps only in-frame clones here, not all; method: immunoSEQ multiplex PCR. The data show some 150,000 clones, about 88% seen once. This receptor was obtained from a human donor with alopecia areata. The input for sequencing was CD8+ T cells sorted from blood, taken at week 4, from a patient treated with tofacitinib. V is TRBV7-8 and J is TRBJ2-5; D is unresolved. CDR3 DNA sequence: TGTGCCAGCAGCTTATCGCCGGAGACCCAGTACTTC. Residues: CASSLSPETQYF.